A single sample gave rise to the 31 T cell receptor beta chains below, sequenced in a study of cytomegalovirus exposure and HLA in healthy donors. 60 Vbeta and 13 Jbeta primers were used in PCR. Data came from immunoSEQ multiplex PCR; TCRdb stores just in-frame clones and leaves some out. The profile shows around 85,000 clones, roughly 80% of them singletons. The source material was PBMCs. Source of these receptors: a male donor in good health and CMV-seronegative.

The V call is TRBV6-5, the J call TRBJ1-4; possible D gene TRBD1, 6 bases. Germline CDR1 is MNHEY and CDR2 is SVGAGI. Trimming removed 2 bases from V and 0 bases from J, with 10 bases in between. This CDR3 has 16 residues. For the CDR3, the DNA is TGTGCCAGCAGTTACAACAGGGCCGCAACTAATGAAAAACTGTTTTTT. The encoded protein is CASSYNRAATNEKLFF.

V and J are TRBV5-6 and TRBJ1-2; D perhaps matches TRBD1 (6 bases). Germline assignment: CDR1 SGHDT and CDR2 YYEEEE. There are 17 residues in the CDR3. V was trimmed by 1 base and J by 2 bases, leaving 18 bases between them. Here the CDR3 reads CASSLWRTESGNYGYTF. Written as DNA, the CDR3 is TGTGCCAGCAGCTTGTGGCGGACAGAAAGTGGGAACTATGGCTACACCTTC.

The rearrangement joins TRBV15 to TRBJ2-7; the D gene is possibly TRBD2 (6 bases). The ends were cut back, 0 bases at V and 3 bases at J, with 12 bases in the middle. The CDR3 runs to 15 residues. Germline loops: CDR1 LNHNV, CDR2 YYDKDF (reference sequence). The DNA for the CDR3 is TGTGCCACCAGCAGAGATCCTTACGGGAGCTACGAGCAGTACTTC. It codes for CATSRDPYGSYEQYF.

This clone showed up just once. The chain recombines TRBV18 with TRBJ2-6; D unresolved. This CDR3 has 20 residues. V was clipped by 2 bases and J by 0 bases, with 20 bases between them. CDR1 KGHSH and CDR2 LQKENI come from the germline V gene. Here the CDR3 reads CASSPSLSGSGPSGANVLTF. The CDR3 nucleotides read TGTGCCAGCTCACCAAGTCTATCTGGATCAGGCCCCTCTGGGGCCAACGTCCTGACTTTC.

The chain recombines TRBV5-1 with TRBJ2-7; TRBD1 might be the D (6 bases). Germline V gene sequence: CDR1 SGHRS, CDR2 YFSETQ. The ends were cut back, 4 bases at V and 6 bases at J, with 17 bases in the middle. This CDR3 is built from 14 residues. The CDR3 DNA is TGCGCCAGCAGCACCTCCGGGACACGGGGCGAGCAGTACTTC. Amino acids: CASSTSGTRGEQYF. Full variable domain (missing parts from reference TRBV5-1 and TRBJ2-7): KAGVTQTPRYLIKTRGQQVTLSCSPISGHRSVSWYQQTPGQGLQFLFEYFSETQRNKGNFPGRFSGRQFSNSRSEMNVSTLELGDSALYLCASSTSGTRGEQYFGPGTRLTVT.

V usage is TRBV7-9 and J usage is TRBJ2-3; 11 bases match TRBD2. The germline V gene encodes CDR1 SEHNR and CDR2 FQNEAQ (reference sequence). The ends lost 5 bases at V and 3 bases at J; junction bases unmatched: 4. This CDR3 is built from 15 residues. CDR3 coding DNA: TGTGCCAGCAGCGGTAGCGGGGGGGTGACAGATACGCAGTATTTT. It is translated as CASSGSGGVTDTQYF.

The J gene is TRBJ2-3, the V gene TRBV30, with TRBD2 matching over 9 bases. The CDR3 has 15 amino acids. Trimming at V came to 1 base and at J to 3 bases, leaving 5 bases not matched to a gene. Germline V gives CDR1 GTSNPN, CDR2 SVGIG (reference sequence). CDR3 sequence: CAWSGRGGRTDTQYF. CDR3 nucleotide sequence: TGTGCCTGGAGTGGGCGGGGGGGCCGGACAGATACGCAGTATTTT. The full variable domain, its missing parts supplied by reference TRBV30 and TRBJ2-3, is SQTIHQWPATLVQPVGSPLSLECTVEGTSNPNLYWYRQAAGRGLQLLFYSVGIGQISSEVPQNLSASRPQDRQFILSSKKLLLSDSGFYLCAWSGRGGRTDTQYFGPGTRLTVL.

The chain is built from TRBV5-4 and TRBJ1-6; 7 bases match TRBD1. Germline-derived CDR1 and CDR2 are SGHNT and YYREEE (reference sequence). V shed 1 base and J 13 bases; nucleotides not matched to a gene: 5. The CDR3 covers 13 residues. In DNA form, the CDR3 reads TGTGCCAGCAGCTTGCCGGACAGGCCTCCCCTCCACTTT. It is translated as CASSLPDRPPLHF.

V usage is TRBV15 and J usage is TRBJ2-7, with D unresolved. V lost 0 bases and J 4 bases, leaving 7 bases between the germline ends. In germline, CDR1 is LNHNV, CDR2 YYDKDF (reference sequence). The CDR3 spans 13 residues. The CDR3 spells CATSRDQNYEQYF. The CDR3 DNA reads as TGTGCCACCAGCAGAGATCAAAATTACGAGCAGTACTTC.

The rearrangement joins TRBV2 to TRBJ1-1, with a possible D match to TRBD1 (6 bases). Looked up from germline, CDR1 is SNHLY and CDR2 is FYNNEI. Trimming cost V 9 bases and J 5 bases, with 13 bases left between them. This CDR3 has 12 residues. The chain's CDR3 is CARQGTETEAFF. The CDR3 DNA sequence: TGTGCCAGACAGGGAACCGAGACTGAAGCTTTCTTT.

This chain links TRBV7-2 with TRBJ2-1; D is perhaps TRBD2 (7 bases). The CDR3 sequence is 15 residues long. Germline CDR1 SGHTA, CDR2 FQGNSA. V lost 2 bases, J lost 8 bases, and 16 bases lay in between. CDR3 nucleotides: TGTGCCAGCAGCTTAACGTGGGGGGGCGAGTATGAGCAGTTCTTC. Encoded protein: CASSLTWGGEYEQFF.

This rearrangement joins TRBV4-3 to TRBJ2-1; possibly TRBD2 for D (6 bases). The V gene lost 3 bases and the J gene lost 15 bases, with 18 bases spanning the gap. The CDR3 extends over 13 amino acids. Germline V gene data show CDR1 as LGHNA and CDR2 as YSLEER. This chain's CDR3 is CASSHPGLPRAFF. In nucleotides, the CDR3 is TGCGCCAGCAGCCACCCGGGACTCCCCAGGGCGTTCTTC.

The chain joins TRBV19 to TRBJ1-2; TRBD1 agrees at 10 bases. V lost 4 bases to trimming and J lost 2 bases; unmatched junction nucleotides: 4. This CDR3 contains 15 residues. The germline V gene has CDR1 LNHDA and CDR2 SQIVND (reference sequence). CDR3 sequence (DNA): TGTGCCAGTAGTACCCCGGGACAGGGGAACTATGGCTACACCTTC. This sequence encodes CASSTPGQGNYGYTF.

A note on this clone: The junction differs from germline at one of its ends, possibly a read error. This rearrangement joins TRBV4-1 to TRBJ1-2; 8 nucleotides align to TRBD1. The CDR3 contains 17 residues. CDR1 is MGHRA, CDR2 YSYEKL, per germline. CDR3 region: CASQATGGRTINYGYPF. CDR3 coding DNA: TGCGCCAGTCAAGCCACAGGGGGACGAACGATCAACTATGGCTACCCCTTC.

V gene TRBV2 combines with J gene TRBJ1-1; D unclear. Germline assignment: CDR1 SNHLY and CDR2 FYNNEI. Trimming stripped 6 bases from V and 0 bases from J, with 11 bases between. The CDR3 sequence is 14 residues long. The chain's CDR3 is CASRWLGMNTEAFF. CDR3 in DNA: TGTGCCAGCAGGTGGCTGGGCATGAACACTGAAGCTTTCTTT.

V and J are TRBV5-1 and TRBJ1-1, with D tentatively TRBD1 (5 bases). The CDR3 spans 17 residues. V gave up 7 bases and J gave up 4 bases, with 26 bases separating them. Germline lookup yields CDR1 SGHRS and CDR2 YFSETQ. CDR3 sequence: CASGSRKGLSKGTEAFF. In nucleotides, the CDR3 is TGCGCCAGCGGTTCAAGAAAGGGGCTCAGCAAAGGCACTGAAGCTTTCTTT.

Comments on this clone: At one boundary the junction diverges from the germline segment, which might be a read error. The CDR3, as DNA: TGCGCCAGCAGATTGGCGGGGGACTATGGCTACACCTTC. This encodes CASRLAGDYGYTF. The chain links TRBV5-1 to TRBJ1-2; D perhaps matches TRBD1 (5 bases). Germline lookup yields CDR1 SGHRS and CDR2 YFSETQ. This CDR3 spans 13 amino acids.

This chain links TRBV25-1 with TRBJ1-3; 8 nucleotides line up with TRBD1. CDR3 size: 14 residues. V lost 8 bases and J lost 2; bases outside the gene matches: 5. Germline loops: CDR1 MGHDK, CDR2 SYGVNS. The CDR3: CASQDRVAGNTIYF. The DNA for the CDR3 is TGTGCCAGCCAGGACAGGGTCGCTGGAAACACCATATATTTT.

The chain uses TRBV11-2 and TRBJ1-1; the D is unclear. The germline CDR1 and CDR2 sequences are SGHAT and FQNNGV. There are 15 residues in the CDR3. The V gene lost 1 base and the J gene lost 2 bases, with 11 bases spanning the gap. The CDR3 reads CASSLGAEVNTEAFF. Here the CDR3 DNA reads TGTGCCAGCAGCTTAGGGGCGGAGGTAAACACTGAAGCTTTCTTT.

The genes are TRBV11-2 and TRBJ2-7; 11 nucleotides match TRBD2. Germline V gene sequence: CDR1 SGHAT, CDR2 FQNNGV. Losses at the gene ends were 4 bases for V and 4 bases for J; bases not matched to a gene: 12. This CDR3 is built from 17 residues. The DNA for the CDR3 is TGTGCCAGCAGCTCACCCAGAGTAGCGGGAGGGGTGTACGAGCAGTACTTC. This encodes CASSSPRVAGGVYEQYF.

A remark on this clone: The junction departs from germline at one end; a sequencing error may be responsible. The V gene is TRBV10-1, the J gene TRBJ1-2; a weak D match, TRBD1 (5 bases). The CDR3 length is 14 residues. Germline V CDR1 and CDR2: WNHNN, SYGVQD (reference sequence). The DNA of the CDR3 is TGCGCCAGCGGGCCATCGGGACTGACCTATGGCTACCCCTTC. Protein sequence: CASGPSGLTYGYPF.

This clone has just a few counts. The J gene is TRBJ1-1, the V gene TRBV30; D unresolved. V was clipped by 3 bases and J by 0 bases, with 5 bases between them. CDR3 size: 12 residues. CDR1 is GTSNPN and CDR2 is SVGIG in the germline V gene (reference sequence). The CDR3 sequence is CAWRGMNTEAFF. The CDR3 coding sequence is TGTGCCTGGAGGGGCATGAACACTGAAGCTTTCTTT. The entire variable domain, with the rest obtained from reference TRBV30 and TRBJ1-1, is as follows: SQTIHQWPATLVQPVGSPLSLECTVEGTSNPNLYWYRQAAGRGLQLLFYSVGIGQISSEVPQNLSASRPQDRQFILSSKKLLLSDSGFYLCAWRGMNTEAFFGQGTRLTVV.

In its sample, this clone was seen once. The chain carries TRBV5-1 and TRBJ2-5, with 7 positions matching TRBD1. The CDR3 covers 12 residues. J lost 11 bases, V lost 4 bases, and 8 bases had no gene match. Germline V gives CDR1 SGHRS, CDR2 YFSETQ. As DNA, the CDR3 is TGCGCCAGCAGCGGACAGGTTTCTGAGCAGTACTTC. Protein sequence: CASSGQVSEQYF.

Here the CDR3 reads CASSPGHTYEQYF. In DNA, the CDR3 is TGTGCCAGCAGCCCTGGACACACCTACGAGCAGTACTTC. V usage is TRBV5-6 and J usage is TRBJ2-7; possibly TRBD1 for D (5 bases). The germline gives CDR1 SGHDT, CDR2 YYEEEE. V dropped 4 bases and J dropped 2 bases, with 10 bases sitting between them. The CDR3 is 13 residues long.

This chain joins TRBV18 and TRBJ2-7; 7 nucleotides agree with TRBD2. Per germline, CDR1 KGHSH and CDR2 LQKENI. The CDR3 extends over 18 amino acids. Losses at the gene ends were 2 bases for V and 5 bases for J; bases not matched to a gene: 18. The DNA of the CDR3 is TGTGCCAGCTCACCAAAGGCCTCGACCGGACTAGATGAAAACGAGCAGTACTTC. It yields the protein CASSPKASTGLDENEQYF.

The chain recombines TRBV9 with TRBJ2-3, with D possibly matching TRBD1 (5 bases). V lost 2 bases and J 2 bases, leaving 12 bases between the germline ends. Germline CDR1 and CDR2: SGDLS and YYNGEE. CDR3 size: 15 residues. The CDR3 reads CASSVGRNPTDTQYF. The CDR3 nucleotides are TGTGCCAGCAGCGTGGGGCGGAACCCCACAGATACGCAGTATTTT.

The V call is TRBV19, the J call TRBJ1-2; D is unresolved. The germline CDR1 and CDR2 sequences are LNHDA and SQIVND (reference sequence). The CDR3 runs to 14 residues. Trimming pared 6 bases from V and 2 bases from J, leaving 13 bases between. CDR3 nucleotide sequence: TGTGCCAGTAGCCCCGTGGGAGGGAACTATGGCTACACCTTC. It specifies CASSPVGGNYGYTF.

This chain uses TRBV27 with TRBJ2-5; D is possibly TRBD1 (5 bases). Germline assignment: CDR1 MNHEY and CDR2 SMNVEV (reference sequence). The CDR3 loop spans 16 amino acids. Trimming removed 2 bases from V and 2 bases from J, with 15 bases in between. The CDR3 DNA reads TGTGCCAGCAGTTTAAACGGTAGGGGTTGGCAAGAGACCCAGTACTTC. Encoded protein: CASSLNGRGWQETQYF.

V gene TRBV5-1 combines with J gene TRBJ2-7; TRBD2 aligns across 7 bases. Trimming at V came to 5 bases and at J to 0 bases, leaving 2 bases not matched to a gene. Germline V gives CDR1 SGHRS, CDR2 YFSETQ. The CDR3 loop spans 13 amino acids. CDR3 coding DNA: TGCGCCAGCAGTTGGGGGGGCTCCTACGAGCAGTACTTC. This codes for CASSWGGSYEQYF.

The rearrangement joins TRBV9 to TRBJ1-3; 9 bases align to TRBD1. Trimming took 4 bases from V and 7 from J; bases not matched to a gene: 3. This CDR3 has 13 residues. The V gene's germline CDR1 is SGDLS and CDR2 YYNGEE. In DNA, the CDR3 is TGTGCCAGCAGCCTGACAGGGGGGAACACCATATATTTT. Translation gives CASSLTGGNTIYF.

The chain joins TRBV6-4 to TRBJ1-6, with no clear D. CDR3 length: 13 residues. The V gene lost 6 bases and the J gene lost 8 bases, with 11 bases spanning the gap. Germline V CDR1 and CDR2: MRHNA, SNTAGT. The CDR3 region is CASRLDGDSPLHF. The CDR3, as DNA: TGTGCCAGCAGACTAGATGGGGATTCACCCCTCCACTTT.